This T cell receptor beta chain was recorded in a study of breast tumors, draining lymph nodes, adjacent tissues. Study results and limitations: Findings are consistent with lymph node origin and intratumoral expansion of most tumor T cells. Tumor T cell lymph node origin was a supported hypothesis, not proven. Tumors had less TCR diversity than lymph nodes, more than nontumor tissue. Tumor and nontumor repertoires were significantly more similar in luminal-like than in basal-like breast cancer.

The lymph nodes were axillary draining lymph nodes from breast cancer patients. In its sample, this clonotype was seen many times. Its antigen is undetermined. TCRdb re-derived calls from the multiplex PCR reads in MiXCR, one entry per CDR3 protein. Among 270,000 or so distinct CDR3 sequences, around 30% were seen once, and the ten largest hold 1.1%. V gave up 3 bases and J gave up 2 bases; unmatched junction bases: 5. The CDR3 extends over 16 amino acids. Germline-derived CDR1 and CDR2 are ENHRY and SYGVKD. Sample: axillary lymph node tissue. The chain uses TRBV10-3 and TRBJ2-3; 10 bases match TRBD2. This receptor was taken from a female donor with breast cancer. Some clones in this sample may be carry-over from other donors' samples. CDR3 sequence (DNA): TGTGCCATCAGTGAATTAGCGGGAGGCACCACAGATACGCAGTATTTT. The encoded protein is CAISELAGGTTDTQYF.